The clone carrying this T cell receptor beta chain has more than one count but fewer than ten. The antigen is unknown. The data derive from a study of CD8 T cells in ankylosing spondylitis. Study-level findings and limits: Disease-linked clones reportedly concentrated significantly in matched ankylosing spondylitis synovial fluid. Prior literature has documented some motif variants in synovial fluid and blood from reactive arthritis.

With molecular barcodes, quantitative 5'-RACE was used to make the TCR beta libraries. One entry per CDR3 protein results from TCRdb running MiXCR on the 5' RACE reads. The sample consists of about 240,000 distinct CDR3 sequences, 20% to 30% of them appearing once. The sample consisted of blood, either unsorted or a sorted T cell fraction (not recorded which). This TCR came from a male donor with ankylosing spondylitis or in good health (not recorded which).

The DNA for the CDR3 is TGCAGTGCTACCCGGGCTAGCGGGGAAGAGACCCAGTACTTC. Its protein product is CSATRASGEETQYF. The J gene is TRBJ2-5, the V gene TRBV20-1; TRBD2 matches at 9 bases. Germline CDR1 DFQATT, CDR2 SNEGSKA (reference sequence). The CDR3 runs to 14 residues. V trimming: 4 bases; J trimming: 3 bases; junction bases outside the gene matches: 6.